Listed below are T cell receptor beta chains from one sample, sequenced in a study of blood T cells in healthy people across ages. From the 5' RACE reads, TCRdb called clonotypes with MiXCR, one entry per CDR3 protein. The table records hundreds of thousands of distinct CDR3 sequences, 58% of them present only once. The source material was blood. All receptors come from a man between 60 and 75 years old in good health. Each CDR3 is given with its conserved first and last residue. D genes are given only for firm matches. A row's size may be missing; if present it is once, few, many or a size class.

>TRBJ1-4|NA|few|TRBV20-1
TGCAGTGCTCCCAAGGACCCAACTAATGAAAAACTGTTTTTT
CSAPKDPTNEKLFF
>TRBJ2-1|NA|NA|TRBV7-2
TGTGCCAGCAGCTTAGGTGGACAGAACTACAATGAGCAGTTCTTC
CASSLGGQNYNEQFF
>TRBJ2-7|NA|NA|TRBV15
TGTGCCACCAGCAGTGGGACATACTACGAGCAGTACTTC
CATSSGTYYEQYF
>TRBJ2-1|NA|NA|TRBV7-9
TGTGCCAGCAGCTCCCAGGGGCAGAAAAGCAATGAGCAGTTCTTC
CASSSQGQKSNEQFF
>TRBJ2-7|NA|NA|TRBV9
TGTGCCAGCAGCGCAGGACGCAGGGCCTACGAGCAGTACTTC
CASSAGRRAYEQYF
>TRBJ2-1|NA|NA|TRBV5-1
TGCGCCAGCAGCTTGGCCTGGACATCTGAGCAGTTCTTC
CASSLAWTSEQFF
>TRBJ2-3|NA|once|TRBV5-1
TGCGCCAGCAGCTTGGGGGGGGAGACAGGTACGCAGTATTTT
CASSLGGETGTQYF
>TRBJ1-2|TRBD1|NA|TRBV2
TGTGCCAGCAGTGGACAGGGGGCTCGGGGCTACACCTTC
CASSGQGARGYTF
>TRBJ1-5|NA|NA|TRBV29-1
NA
CSVPEGYQQSAPAFLHF
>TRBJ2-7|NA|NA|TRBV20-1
TGCAGTGCAGCAGTCTCGATCTACGAGCAGTACTTC
CSAAVSIYEQYF
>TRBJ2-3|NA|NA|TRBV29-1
TGCAGCGTAGAGACGGTTGAACGAGGTACGCAGTATTTT
CSVETVERGTQYF
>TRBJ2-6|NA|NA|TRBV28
TGTGCCAGCGGCGCGCGGTCGGGGCTTAGCTCTGGGGCCAACGTCCTGACTTTC
CASGARSGLSSGANVLTF
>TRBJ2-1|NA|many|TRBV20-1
TGCAGTGCTAGAGATGCAACAGGGACCTACAATGAGCAGTTCTTC
CSARDATGTYNEQFF
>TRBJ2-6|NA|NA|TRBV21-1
TGTGCCAGCAGCAAAGGTTACAGGCCCCGTACCTCTGGGGCCAACGTCCTGACTTTC
CASSKGYRPRTSGANVLTF
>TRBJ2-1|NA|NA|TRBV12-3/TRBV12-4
TGTGCCAGCAGTCCAGGGCCCGATGAGCAGTTCTTC
CASSPGPDEQFF
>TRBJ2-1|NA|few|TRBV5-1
TGCGCCAGCAGCCCGGGGGCCTTCGGTGACTCCTACAATGAGCAGTTCTTC
CASSPGAFGDSYNEQFF
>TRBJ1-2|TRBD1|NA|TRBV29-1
TGCAGCGTCGGACAGGGGCAATACTATGGCTACACCTTC
CSVGQGQYYGYTF
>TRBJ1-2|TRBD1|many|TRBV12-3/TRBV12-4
TGTGCCAGCAGCCCGAGACAGGGGTCCTATGGCTACACCTTC
CASSPRQGSYGYTF
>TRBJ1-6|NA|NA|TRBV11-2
TGTGCCAGCAGCCCTATTTGGAATTCACCCCTCCACTTT
CASSPIWNSPLHF
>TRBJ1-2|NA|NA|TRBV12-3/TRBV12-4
TGTGCCAGCAGCCCCCGAAGGCAGGGAGGTGGTTGGAGCTATGGCTACACCTTC
CASSPRRQGGGWSYGYTF
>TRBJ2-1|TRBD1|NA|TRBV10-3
TGTGCCATCGATGCAGGGACAGGGTTCAATGAGCAGTTCTTC
CAIDAGTGFNEQFF
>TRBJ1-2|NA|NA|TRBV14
TGTGCCAGCAGCCAAGACAGTCGGGCCTATGGCTACACCTTC
CASSQDSRAYGYTF
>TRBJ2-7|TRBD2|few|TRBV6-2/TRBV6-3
TGTGCCAGCAGTCGAGCGGGGGGGCAGTACGAGCAGTACTTC
CASSRAGGQYEQYF
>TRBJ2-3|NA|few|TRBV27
TGTGCCAGCAGTTTGGGGCTGACAGGAGGAGGTAACACAGATACGCAGTATTTT
CASSLGLTGGGNTDTQYF
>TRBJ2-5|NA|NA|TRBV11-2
TGTGCCAGCAGCTTAGGGGCAAGACGCGACCAAGAGACCCAGTACTTC
CASSLGARRDQETQYF
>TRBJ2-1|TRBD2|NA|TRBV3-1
TGTGCCAGCAGCCAAGCTGTGGGGGGGAAAGCCTACAATGAGCAGTTCTTC
CASSQAVGGKAYNEQFF
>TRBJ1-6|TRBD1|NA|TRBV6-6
TGTGCCAGCAGTAACACAGGGGAACGGGATAATTCACCCCTCCACTTT
CASSNTGERDNSPLHF
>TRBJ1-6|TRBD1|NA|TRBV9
TGTGCCAGCAGCGGCTCCGGGACAGGCAAATCACCCCTCCACTTT
CASSGSGTGKSPLHF
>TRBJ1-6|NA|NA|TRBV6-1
TGTGCCAGCAGTGAAGGAGGACGAAATTCACCCCTCCACTTT
CASSEGGRNSPLHF
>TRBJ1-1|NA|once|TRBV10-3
TGTGCCATCAGTGAGGCGGGGACGGGGAACACTGAAGCTTTCTTT
CAISEAGTGNTEAFF
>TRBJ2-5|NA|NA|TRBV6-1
TGTGCCAGCAGTGAAGCGTACGGGCAGATCTCCTACAATGAGCAGTACTTC
CASSEAYGQISYNEQYF
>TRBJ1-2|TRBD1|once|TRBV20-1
TGCAGTGCTAGAGAGACAGGGCAGAGCTATGGCTACACCTTC
CSARETGQSYGYTF